This entry lists 8 T cell receptor beta chains sequenced from one sample in a study of cytomegalovirus exposure and HLA in healthy donors (dated by TCRdb to the late 2010s). Libraries were made using the immunoSEQ multiplex PCR assay. The multiplex PCR relied on a mix of 60 forward primers for TCR Vbeta segments and 13 reverse primers for TCR Jbeta segments. Drawn from immuneACCESS, this table holds only the in-frame rearrangements with V and J called that TCRdb kept. Clones are partly lost; checked studies trace under half to an unresolved V gene and leave the rest unexplained. This sample is represented by approximately 100,000 clones; around 80% of them were singletons. Together, the top ten hold roughly 5.6% of the sample. Sequenced: PBMCs. The receptor set was obtained from a female donor in good health and CMV-seropositive.

The rearrangement uses TRBV28 and TRBJ2-7, with 7 bases fitting TRBD2. CDR1 and CDR2 from the germline V gene are MDHEN and SYDVKM. V gave up 5 bases and J gave up 0 bases; unmatched junction bases: 7. The length of the CDR3 is 15 residues. The CDR3 DNA is TGTGCCAGCAGTCCTAGCGGAAAAAGCTCCTACGAGCAGTACTTC. Encoded protein: CASSPSGKSSYEQYF.

The chain links TRBV5-4 to TRBJ2-7; possibly TRBD2 for D (8 bases). V was pared by 5 bases and J by 5 bases, with 20 bases between. Germline CDR1 reads SGHNT; CDR2 reads YYREEE (reference sequence). CDR3 length: 15 residues. This CDR3 is CASRRGGQGVNEQYF. CDR3 nucleotide sequence: TGTGCCAGCAGACGGGGGGGGCAGGGGGTAAACGAGCAGTACTTC.

The chain links TRBV7-2 to TRBJ1-4; D uncertain. Trimming removed 5 bases from V and 10 bases from J, with 14 bases in between. CDR1 and CDR2 from the germline V gene are SGHTA and FQGNSA. CDR3 length: 13 amino acids. The chain's CDR3 is CASSLYARRKLFF. As DNA, the CDR3 is TGTGCCAGCAGCCTGTATGCGAGGAGAAAACTGTTTTTT.

This chain links TRBV5-4 with TRBJ2-3; 13 nucleotides line up with TRBD2. The CDR3 sequence is 18 residues long. The ends lost 3 bases at V and 2 bases at J; junction bases unmatched: 9. The germline V gene has CDR1 SGHNT and CDR2 YYREEE (reference sequence). CDR3 region: CASSSKIGLAGATDTQYF. The CDR3 DNA reads as TGTGCCAGCAGCTCCAAGATCGGACTAGCGGGGGCCACAGATACGCAGTATTTT.

CDR3 nucleotide sequence: TGTGCCAGCAGCGCTTCGGGACAGGGGGACGGGCAGTACTTC. It specifies CASSASGQGDGQYF. The chain has TRBV7-9 and TRBJ2-7; 11 positions agree with TRBD1. The CDR3 spans 14 residues. V lost 5 bases to trimming and J lost 9 bases; unmatched junction nucleotides: 9. Per germline, CDR1 SEHNR and CDR2 FQNEAQ (reference sequence).

The chain carries TRBV15 and TRBJ1-4; TRBD1 aligns across 7 bases. With V trimmed by 5 bases and J by 7 bases, 13 bases remained unmatched. This CDR3 region has 16 residues. Germline CDR1 is LNHNV and CDR2 is YYDKDF (reference sequence). The CDR3 protein is CATSPLQTGSSEKLFF. In DNA form, the CDR3 reads TGTGCCACCAGCCCGCTACAGACAGGGAGTAGTGAAAAACTGTTTTTT. Full variable domain (rest looked up from reference TRBV15 and TRBJ1-4): DAMVIQNPRYQVTQFGKPVTLSCSQTLNHNVMYWYQQKSSQAPKLLFHYYDKDFNNEADTPDNFQSRRPNTSFCFLDIRSPGLGDTAMYLCATSPLQTGSSEKLFFGSGTQLSVL.

This clone was recorded once. One junction end disagrees with the germline gene, perhaps due to a read error. V and J are TRBV7-9 and TRBJ2-7; TRBD1 might be the D (6 bases). CDR3 size: 17 residues. CDR1 and CDR2 (germline): SEHNR, FQNEAQ (reference sequence). CDR3 residues: CSSSLGQGSGHSYEQYF. The CDR3 nucleotides read TGTTCCAGCAGCTTAGGGCAGGGGAGCGGACACTCCTACGAGCAGTACTTC.

This clone has more than one count but fewer than ten. The CDR3 region has the DNA TGTGCCAGCAGCCAGGGGACAGGGGCAACCCAAGAGACCCAGTACTTC. It yields the protein CASSQGTGATQETQYF. V gene TRBV2 combines with J gene TRBJ2-5; 10 nucleotides align to TRBD1. Germline V gene sequence: CDR1 SNHLY, CDR2 FYNNEI. CDR3 length equals 16 residues. The trim removed 6 bases at V and 1 base at J, leaving 8 bases unmatched.